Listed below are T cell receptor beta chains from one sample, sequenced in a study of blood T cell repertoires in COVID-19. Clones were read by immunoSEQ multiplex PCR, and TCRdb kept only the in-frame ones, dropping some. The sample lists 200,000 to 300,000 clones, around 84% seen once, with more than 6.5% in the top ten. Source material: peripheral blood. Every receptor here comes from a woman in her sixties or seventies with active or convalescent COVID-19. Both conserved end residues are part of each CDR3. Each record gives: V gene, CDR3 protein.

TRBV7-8 CASSSIGRRDKQFF
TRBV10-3 CASGTAGGSPLHF
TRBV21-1 CASLMGAANGYTF
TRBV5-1 CASSLVSLGGGELFF
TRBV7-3 CASSLKRGLSTEAFF
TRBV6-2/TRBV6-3 CASSTQGEGYTF
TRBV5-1 CASSLAGPPRDTQYF
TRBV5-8 CASSFGLRGSGYTF
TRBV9 CASSPYPGTGGRYEQYF
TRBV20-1 CSASRGVFSTEAFF
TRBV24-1 CATSAGTANYGYTF
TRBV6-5 CASSSVGWETQYF